This T cell receptor (beta chain) was obtained from a study of shared clonotypes between healthy human individuals. Points from the study as a whole: Estimated richness was generally greater in naive than memory subsets.

Clones were sequenced by immunoSEQ multiplex PCR, and TCRdb holds only the in-frame ones, with some missing. The sample records roughly 2.6 million clones, 85% to 95% being singletons. Remarks on this clone: Antigen: not known. Other DNA sequences in the sample encode the same CDR3.

V was pared by 2 bases and J by 0 bases, with 6 bases between. This CDR3 is built from 13 residues. Germline lookup yields CDR1 SGHRS and CDR2 YFSETQ. The rearrangement uses TRBV5-1 and TRBJ2-7; no reliable D call. The receptor comes from a young man in good health. What was sequenced was naive CD4+ T cells sorted from blood. Subset in this sample: CD45RA+ positively selected. The CDR3 reads CASSLENSYEQYF. The CDR3 DNA sequence: TGCGCCAGCAGCTTAGAAAACTCCTACGAGCAGTACTTC. Drawing the rest from reference TRBV5-1 and TRBJ2-7, the complete variable domain is KAGVTQTPRYLIKTRGQQVTLSCSPISGHRSVSWYQQTPGQGLQFLFEYFSETQRNKGNFPGRFSGRQFSNSRSEMNVSTLELGDSALYLCASSLENSYEQYFGPGTRLTVT.